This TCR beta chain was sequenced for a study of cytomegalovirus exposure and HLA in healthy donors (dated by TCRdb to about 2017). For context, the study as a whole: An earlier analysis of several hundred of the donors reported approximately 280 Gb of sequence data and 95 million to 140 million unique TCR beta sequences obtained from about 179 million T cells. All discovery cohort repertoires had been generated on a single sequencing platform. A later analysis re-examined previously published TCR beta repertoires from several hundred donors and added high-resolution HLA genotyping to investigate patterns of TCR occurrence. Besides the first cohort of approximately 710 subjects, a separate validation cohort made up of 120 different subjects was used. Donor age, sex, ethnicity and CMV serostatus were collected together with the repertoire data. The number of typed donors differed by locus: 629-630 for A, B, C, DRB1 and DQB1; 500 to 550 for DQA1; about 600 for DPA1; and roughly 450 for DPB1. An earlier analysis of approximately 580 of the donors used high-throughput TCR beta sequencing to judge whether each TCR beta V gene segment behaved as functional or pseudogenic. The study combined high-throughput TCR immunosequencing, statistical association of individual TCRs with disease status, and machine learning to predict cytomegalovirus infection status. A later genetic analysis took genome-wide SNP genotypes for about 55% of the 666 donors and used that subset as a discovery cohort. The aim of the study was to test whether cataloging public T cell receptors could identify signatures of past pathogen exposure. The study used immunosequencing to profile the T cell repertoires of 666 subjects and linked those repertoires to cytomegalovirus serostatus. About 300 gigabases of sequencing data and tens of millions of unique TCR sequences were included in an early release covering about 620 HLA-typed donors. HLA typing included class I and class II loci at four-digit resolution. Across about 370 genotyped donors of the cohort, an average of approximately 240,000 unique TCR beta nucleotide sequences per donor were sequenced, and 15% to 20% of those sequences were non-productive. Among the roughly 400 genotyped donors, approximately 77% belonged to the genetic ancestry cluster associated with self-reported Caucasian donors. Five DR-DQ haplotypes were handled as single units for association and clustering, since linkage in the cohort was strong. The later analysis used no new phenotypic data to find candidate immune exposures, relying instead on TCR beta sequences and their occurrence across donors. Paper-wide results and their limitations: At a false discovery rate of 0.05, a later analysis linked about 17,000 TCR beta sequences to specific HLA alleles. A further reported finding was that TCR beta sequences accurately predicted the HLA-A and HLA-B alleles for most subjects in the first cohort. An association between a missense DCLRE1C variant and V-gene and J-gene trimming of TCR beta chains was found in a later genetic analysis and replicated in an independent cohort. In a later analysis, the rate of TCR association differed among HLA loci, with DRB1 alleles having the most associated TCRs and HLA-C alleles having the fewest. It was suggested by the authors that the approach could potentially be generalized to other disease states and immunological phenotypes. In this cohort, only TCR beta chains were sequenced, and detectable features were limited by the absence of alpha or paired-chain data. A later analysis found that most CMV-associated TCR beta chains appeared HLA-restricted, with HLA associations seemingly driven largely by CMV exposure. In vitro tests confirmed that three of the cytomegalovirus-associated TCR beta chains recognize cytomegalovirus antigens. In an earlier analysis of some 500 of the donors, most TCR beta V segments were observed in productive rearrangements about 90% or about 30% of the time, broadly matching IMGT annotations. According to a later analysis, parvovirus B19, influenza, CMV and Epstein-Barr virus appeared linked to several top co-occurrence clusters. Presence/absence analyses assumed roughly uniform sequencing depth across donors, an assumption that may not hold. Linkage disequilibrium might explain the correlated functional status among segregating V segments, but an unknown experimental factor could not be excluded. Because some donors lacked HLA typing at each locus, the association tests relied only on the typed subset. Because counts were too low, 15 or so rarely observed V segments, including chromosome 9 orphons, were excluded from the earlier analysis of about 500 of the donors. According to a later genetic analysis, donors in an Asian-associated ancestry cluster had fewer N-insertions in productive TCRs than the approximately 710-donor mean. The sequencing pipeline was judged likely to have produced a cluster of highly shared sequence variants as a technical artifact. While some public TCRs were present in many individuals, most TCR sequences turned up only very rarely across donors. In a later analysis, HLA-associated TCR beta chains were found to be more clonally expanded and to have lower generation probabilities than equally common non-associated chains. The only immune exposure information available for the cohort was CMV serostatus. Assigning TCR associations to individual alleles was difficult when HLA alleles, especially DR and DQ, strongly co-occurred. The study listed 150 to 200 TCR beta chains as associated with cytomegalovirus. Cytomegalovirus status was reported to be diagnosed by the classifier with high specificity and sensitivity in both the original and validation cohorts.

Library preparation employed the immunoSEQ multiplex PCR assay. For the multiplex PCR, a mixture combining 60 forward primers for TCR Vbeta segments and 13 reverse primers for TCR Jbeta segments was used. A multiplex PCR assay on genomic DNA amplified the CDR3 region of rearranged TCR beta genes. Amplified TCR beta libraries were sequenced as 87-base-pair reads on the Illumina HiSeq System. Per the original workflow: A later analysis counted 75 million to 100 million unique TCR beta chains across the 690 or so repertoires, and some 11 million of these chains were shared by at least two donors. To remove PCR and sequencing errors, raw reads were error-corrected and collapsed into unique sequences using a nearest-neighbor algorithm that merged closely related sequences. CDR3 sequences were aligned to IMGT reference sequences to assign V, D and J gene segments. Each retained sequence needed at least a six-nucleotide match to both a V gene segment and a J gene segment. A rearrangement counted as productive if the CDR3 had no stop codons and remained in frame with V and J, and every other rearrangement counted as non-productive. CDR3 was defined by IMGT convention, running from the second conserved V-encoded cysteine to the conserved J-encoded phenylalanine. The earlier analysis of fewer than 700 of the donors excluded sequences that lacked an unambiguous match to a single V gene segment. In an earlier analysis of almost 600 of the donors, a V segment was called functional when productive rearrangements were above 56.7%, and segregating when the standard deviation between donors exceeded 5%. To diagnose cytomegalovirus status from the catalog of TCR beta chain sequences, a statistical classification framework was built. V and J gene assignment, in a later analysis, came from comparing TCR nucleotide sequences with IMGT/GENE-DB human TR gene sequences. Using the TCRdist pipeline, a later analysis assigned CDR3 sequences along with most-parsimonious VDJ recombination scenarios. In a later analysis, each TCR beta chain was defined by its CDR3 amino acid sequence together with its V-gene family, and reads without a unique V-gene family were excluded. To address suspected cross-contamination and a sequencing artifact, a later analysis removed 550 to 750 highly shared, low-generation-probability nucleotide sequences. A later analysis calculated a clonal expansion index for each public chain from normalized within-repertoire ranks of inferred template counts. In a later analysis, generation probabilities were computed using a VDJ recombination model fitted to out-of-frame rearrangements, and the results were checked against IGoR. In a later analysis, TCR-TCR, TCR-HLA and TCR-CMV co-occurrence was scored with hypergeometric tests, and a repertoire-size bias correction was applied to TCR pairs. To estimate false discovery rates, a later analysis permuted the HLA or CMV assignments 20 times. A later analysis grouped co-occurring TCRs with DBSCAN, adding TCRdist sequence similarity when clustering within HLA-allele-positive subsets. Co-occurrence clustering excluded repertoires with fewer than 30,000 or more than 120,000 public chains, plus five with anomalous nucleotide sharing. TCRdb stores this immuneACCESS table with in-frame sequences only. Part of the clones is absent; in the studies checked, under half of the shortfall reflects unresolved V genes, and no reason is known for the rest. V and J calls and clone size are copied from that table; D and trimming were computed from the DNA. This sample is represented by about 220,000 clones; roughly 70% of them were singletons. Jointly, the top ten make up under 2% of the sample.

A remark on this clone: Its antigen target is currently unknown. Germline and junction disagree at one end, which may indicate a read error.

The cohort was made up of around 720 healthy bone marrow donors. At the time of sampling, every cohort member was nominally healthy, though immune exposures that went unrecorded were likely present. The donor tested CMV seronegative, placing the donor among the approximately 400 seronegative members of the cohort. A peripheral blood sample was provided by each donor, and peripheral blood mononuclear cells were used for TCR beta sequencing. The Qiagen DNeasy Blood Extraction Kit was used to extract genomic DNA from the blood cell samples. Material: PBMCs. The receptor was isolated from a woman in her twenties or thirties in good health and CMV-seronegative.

The CDR3 in this case is CSSRNSGGYGYTF. The nucleotide sequence reads as follows: TGTTCCAGCAGGAATTCAGGGGGGTATGGCTACACCTTC. The chain joins TRBV7-9 to TRBJ1-2, with 7 bases matching TRBD1. From a lookup of the germline V gene (reference sequence), CDR1 and CDR2 are SEHNR and FQNEAQ. Spanning cysteine to phenylalanine, the CDR3 consists of 13 amino acids. The kept DNA is CDR3 alone, 39 bases in frame from the first base.